These 25 T cell receptor beta chains originate from one sample sequenced in a study of cytomegalovirus exposure and HLA in healthy donors. Use of 60 Vbeta and 13 Jbeta primers characterized the PCR. Only in-frame clones appear in the TCRdb table, and some are missing; sequencing was by immunoSEQ multiplex PCR. The data show under 200,000 clones, with roughly 78% seen just once and approximately 3.1% held by the top ten. Sample: PBMCs. These receptors all come from a middle-aged woman in good health and CMV-seronegative.

The chain is built from TRBV13 and TRBJ2-1; 13 bases align to TRBD2. There are 14 residues in the CDR3. The V gene end was trimmed by 6 bases and the J gene end by 6 bases; junction bases not matched to a gene: 2. The germline CDR1 and CDR2 sequences are PRHDT and FYEKMQ (reference sequence). The CDR3: CASRLAGGRNEQFF. The CDR3, as DNA: TGTGCCAGCAGACTAGCGGGGGGGCGCAATGAGCAGTTCTTC. The variable domain in full, with the rest retrieved from reference TRBV13 and TRBJ2-1, is AAGVIQSPRHLIKEKRETATLKCYPIPRHDTVYWYQQGPGQDPQFLISFYEKMQSDKGSIPDRFSAQQFSDYHSELNMSSLELGDSALYFCASRLAGGRNEQFFGPGTRLTVL.

This clone was recorded only once. This sequence joins TRBV28 and TRBJ1-1; weak D call: TRBD1 (6 bases). The CDR3 contains 15 residues. V was shortened by 5 bases and J by 3 bases, with 16 bases between the two germline ends. Per the germline V gene, CDR1 is MDHEN and CDR2 is SYDVKM. CDR3 bases: TGTGCCAGCAGTGCATACAGTTCAGGGGACACTGAAGCTTTCTTT. This codes for CASSAYSSGDTEAFF.

The sample holds a few counts of this clone. The CDR3 protein is CASSLAGTGSKTQYF. The CDR3, as DNA: TGTGCCAGCAGCTTGGCCGGGACAGGGTCGAAGACCCAGTACTTC. This chain uses TRBV5-6 with TRBJ2-5, with TRBD1 identical over 9 bases. Germline values: CDR1 SGHDT, CDR2 YYEEEE. The length of the CDR3 is 15 residues. V was pared by 0 bases and J by 6 bases, with 6 bases of the junction left unmatched.

This clone was picked up a small number of times. This sample includes further DNA sequences coding for the same CDR3. For the CDR3, the DNA is TGTGCCAGCAGCGTACTAGCGGGCACAGATACGCAGTATTTT. Its translation is CASSVLAGTDTQYF. The chain is built from TRBV9 and TRBJ2-3, with 7 nucleotides matching TRBD2. With V trimmed by 1 base and J by 1 base, 0 bases remained unmatched. This CDR3 region has 14 residues. The germline gives CDR1 SGDLS, CDR2 YYNGEE.

This clone has more than one count but fewer than ten. The chain combines TRBV15 with TRBJ2-7, with 9 bases fitting TRBD1. The CDR3 runs 14 residues. Trimming cost V 3 bases and J 5 bases; bases outside gene matches: 5. Germline CDR1 and CDR2: LNHNV and YYDKDF (reference sequence). Here the CDR3 reads CATSSRDRVHEQYF. Here the CDR3 DNA reads TGTGCCACCAGCAGCCGGGACAGGGTCCACGAGCAGTACTTC.

The chain has TRBV5-1 and TRBJ1-2; D call uncertain. The CDR3 is 17 residues long. Germline V gene data show CDR1 as SGHRS and CDR2 as YFSETQ. V was cut by 3 bases and J by 3 bases, with 21 bases left in between. As DNA, the CDR3 is TGCGCCAGCAGCTCTTCTAACCCTCCTAAGCTGGACTATGGCTACACCTTC. Translated: CASSSSNPPKLDYGYTF.

V usage is TRBV21-1 and J usage is TRBJ1-5; TRBD1 is the table's D call, not checked against the DNA. TRBV21-1 corresponds to a pseudogene. The CDR3 covers 16 residues. In nucleotides, the CDR3 is TGTGCCAGCAGCAAAGCACCAAAGGGGAAGAATCAGCCCCAGCATTTT. This gives the protein CASSKAPKGKNQPQHF.

This clone was counted a few times. The CDR3 nucleotides read TGTGCCAGCAGCTTTTTTGGAATAGCGGGGGGGCTAAATGAGCAGTTCTTC. It is translated as CASSFFGIAGGLNEQFF. This sequence joins TRBV7-9 and TRBJ2-1; 11 bases agree with TRBD2. Trimming removed 3 bases from V and 7 bases from J; junction bases left unmatched: 11. This CDR3 is built from 17 residues. Germline CDR1 reads SEHNR; CDR2 reads FQNEAQ (reference sequence).

The chain recombines TRBV6-5 with TRBJ2-7, with D unclear. Trimming cost V 6 bases and J 2 bases, with 14 bases left between them. Germline CDR1 is MNHEY and CDR2 is SVGAGI. CDR3 length: 14 residues. Here the CDR3 DNA reads TGTGCCAGCAGGAGGCAGAGGTTGACCTACGAGCAGTACTTC. Translating gives CASRRQRLTYEQYF.

This chain links TRBV6-5 with TRBJ1-4; 8 bases line up with TRBD1. Germline trimming cut 10 bases from V and 7 bases from J; bases unmatched to any gene: 14. The CDR3 length is 15 residues. Looked up from germline, CDR1 is MNHEY and CDR2 is SVGAGI. CDR3 in amino acids: CANSEQGVRSEKLFF. DNA for the CDR3: TGTGCCAACTCAGAACAGGGGGTAAGAAGTGAAAAACTGTTTTTT.

The V call is TRBV10-1, the J call TRBJ2-3; perhaps TRBD2 as D (6 bases). CDR1 and CDR2 from the germline V gene are WNHNN and SYGVQD (reference sequence). There are 15 residues in the CDR3. Trimming stripped 6 bases from V and 5 bases from J, with 18 bases between. This CDR3 reads CASSPATGVQDTQYF. CDR3 sequence (DNA): TGCGCCAGCAGCCCCGCTACGGGGGTCCAAGATACGCAGTATTTT.

The CDR3 protein is CASTPKPTAQGASYEQYF. Here the CDR3 DNA reads TGCGCCAGCACTCCCAAGCCCACGGCCCAGGGGGCCTCCTACGAGCAGTACTTC. V usage is TRBV5-1 and J usage is TRBJ2-7, with 8 bases identical to TRBD1. CDR1 is SGHRS, CDR2 YFSETQ, per germline. CDR3 length equals 18 residues. V dropped 6 bases and J dropped 0; count of bases not matched to a gene: 17. Filled out from reference TRBV5-1 and TRBJ2-7, the complete variable domain reads KAGVTQTPRYLIKTRGQQVTLSCSPISGHRSVSWYQQTPGQGLQFLFEYFSETQRNKGNFPGRFSGRQFSNSRSEMNVSTLELGDSALYLCASTPKPTAQGASYEQYFGPGTRLTVT.

The chain is built from TRBV7-9 and TRBJ1-3, with D possibly matching TRBD1 (5 bases). The germline V gene encodes CDR1 SEHNR and CDR2 FQNEAQ (reference sequence). V was clipped by 0 bases and J by 4 bases, with 19 bases between them. The length of the CDR3 is 18 residues. CDR3 loop: CASSLATRREDTGNTIYF. CDR3 nucleotides: TGTGCCAGCAGCTTAGCGACCCGCAGGGAAGATACAGGAAACACCATATATTTT.

Details on this clone: This CDR3 is also generated by other DNA sequences in the sample. The chain links TRBV5-8 to TRBJ2-1, with TRBD2 matching over 11 bases. V lost 0 bases and J lost 7; bases outside the gene matches: 3. CDR3 length: 15 residues. CDR1 and CDR2 from the germline V gene are SGHTS and YDEGEE. CDR3 bases: TGTGCCAGCAGCTTGGGGCTAGCGGGGGGAAATGAGCAGTTCTTC. Translation gives CASSLGLAGGNEQFF.

This chain uses TRBV5-1 with TRBJ1-1; D is unclear. The CDR3 extends over 15 amino acids. V was cut by 1 base and J by 3 bases, with 13 bases left in between. Germline V gene lookup returns CDR1 SGHRS and CDR2 YFSETQ. The CDR3 sequence: CASSLYSQTDTEAFF. The CDR3 DNA follows: TGCGCCAGCAGCTTGTACTCACAGACCGACACTGAAGCTTTCTTT.

CDR3 in amino acids: CASSSQGPVVDTQYF. The DNA for the CDR3 is TGCGCCAGCAGCTCCCAGGGTCCGGTAGTGGATACGCAGTATTTT. This chain connects TRBV5-1 to TRBJ2-3, with a possible D match to TRBD1 (5 bases). The CDR3 has 15 residues. Trimming removed 3 bases at V and 6 bases at J, with 17 bases between. Germline V gene data show CDR1 as SGHRS and CDR2 as YFSETQ.

The rearrangement joins TRBV5-1 to TRBJ2-2; 11 bases match TRBD2. Germline-derived CDR1 and CDR2 are SGHRS and YFSETQ. The CDR3 sequence is 17 residues long. After removal of 6 bases from V and 6 bases from J, the junction contained 13 bases not matched to a gene. CDR3 in amino acids: CASIPSIAGGPSGELFF. The CDR3 region has the DNA TGCGCCAGCATCCCTTCCATAGCGGGGGGGCCCTCCGGGGAGCTGTTTTTT.

The rearrangement uses TRBV2 and TRBJ1-6; D remains ambiguous. Germline V gene data show CDR1 as SNHLY and CDR2 as FYNNEI. The CDR3 spans 17 residues. V was pared by 4 bases and J by 0 bases, with 13 bases between. The CDR3, as DNA: TGTGCCAGCAGTGTGCGGGGTTTCAGCTCCTATAATTCACCCCTCCACTTT. Its protein product is CASSVRGFSSYNSPLHF.

The DNA of the CDR3 is TGTGCCAGTAGGACGACAGGGGGGAACACAGATACGCAGTATTTT. This encodes CASRTTGGNTDTQYF. The chain is built from TRBV19 and TRBJ2-3, with TRBD1 matching 9 bases. Germline trimming cut 6 bases from V and 2 bases from J; bases unmatched to any gene: 6. The CDR3 has 15 residues. Germline loops: CDR1 LNHDA, CDR2 SQIVND (reference sequence).

The chain recombines TRBV19 with TRBJ2-3; D possibly corresponds to TRBD1 (6 bases). This CDR3 is built from 14 residues. Germline CDR1 is LNHDA and CDR2 is SQIVND (reference sequence). Trimming left V 4 bases short and J 0 bases short, with 8 bases between. The CDR3 nucleotides are TGTGCCAGTAGTAGACAGGACAGCACAGATACGCAGTATTTT. Translating it yields CASSRQDSTDTQYF.

The chain uses TRBV27 and TRBJ2-1; no reliable D call. This CDR3 spans 14 amino acids. CDR1 and CDR2 (germline): MNHEY, SMNVEV (reference sequence). V was shortened by 3 bases and J by 3 bases, with 9 bases between the two germline ends. The CDR3, as DNA: TGTGCCAGCAGTTTTCGACAAGACTACAATGAGCAGTTCTTC. Protein: CASSFRQDYNEQFF.

V is TRBV5-5 and J is TRBJ2-5; 9 positions match TRBD2. CDR3 length equals 14 residues. After removal of 4 bases from V and 5 bases from J, the junction contained 6 bases not matched to a gene. Germline CDR1 SGHKS, CDR2 YYEKEE (reference sequence). The chain's CDR3 is CASSLAGTWETQYF. Here the CDR3 DNA reads TGTGCCAGCAGCCTAGCGGGGACGTGGGAGACCCAGTACTTC.

This clone was found a few times. The chain links TRBV4-1 to TRBJ1-5, with D perhaps matching TRBD1 (5 bases). From germline, CDR1 is MGHRA and CDR2 YSYEKL. Trimming left V 3 bases short and J 7 bases short, with 16 bases between. This CDR3 spans 15 amino acids. The CDR3, as DNA: TGCGCCAGCAGCCAGTGGGACCGCGGGGACCAGCCCCAGCATTTT. It translates to CASSQWDRGDQPQHF.

This chain joins TRBV7-9 and TRBJ2-1; D ambiguous. This CDR3 is 13 amino acids long. Between the trimmed V and J ends, which lost 3 bases and 7 bases, there was a span of 10 bases. Per the germline V gene, CDR1 is SEHNR and CDR2 is FQNEAQ (reference sequence). The CDR3 reads CASSFNHQNEQFF. CDR3 bases: TGTGCCAGCAGCTTCAATCATCAGAATGAGCAGTTCTTC.

The chain carries TRBV2 and TRBJ1-5; TRBD1 matches at 9 bases. This CDR3 spans 14 amino acids. The junction had 6 bases not matched to a gene; V was cut back by 5 bases and J by 7 bases. Germline CDR1 reads SNHLY; CDR2 reads FYNNEI. CDR3 nucleotide sequence: TGTGCCAGCAGTAGACAGGGGGTACGACAGCCCCAGCATTTT. Residues: CASSRQGVRQPQHF.